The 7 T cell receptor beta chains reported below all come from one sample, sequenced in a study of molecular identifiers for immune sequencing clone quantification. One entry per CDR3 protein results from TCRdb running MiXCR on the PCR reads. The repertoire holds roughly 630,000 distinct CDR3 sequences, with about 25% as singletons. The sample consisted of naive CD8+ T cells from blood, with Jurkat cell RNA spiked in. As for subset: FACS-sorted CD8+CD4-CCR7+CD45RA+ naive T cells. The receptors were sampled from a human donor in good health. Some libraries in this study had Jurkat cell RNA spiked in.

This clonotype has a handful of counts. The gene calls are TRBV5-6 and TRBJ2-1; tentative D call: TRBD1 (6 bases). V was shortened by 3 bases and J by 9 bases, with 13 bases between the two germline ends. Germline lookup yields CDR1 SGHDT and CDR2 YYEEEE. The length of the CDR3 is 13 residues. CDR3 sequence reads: CASSWTDLSEQFF. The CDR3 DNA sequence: TGTGCCAGCAGCTGGACAGATCTTAGTGAGCAGTTCTTC.

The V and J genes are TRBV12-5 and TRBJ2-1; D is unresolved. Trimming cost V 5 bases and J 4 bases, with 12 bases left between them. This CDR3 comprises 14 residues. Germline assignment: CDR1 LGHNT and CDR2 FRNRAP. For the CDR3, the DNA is TGTGCTAGTGGTCCCACCCCTGGGTACAATGAGCAGTTCTTC. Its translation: CASGPTPGYNEQFF.

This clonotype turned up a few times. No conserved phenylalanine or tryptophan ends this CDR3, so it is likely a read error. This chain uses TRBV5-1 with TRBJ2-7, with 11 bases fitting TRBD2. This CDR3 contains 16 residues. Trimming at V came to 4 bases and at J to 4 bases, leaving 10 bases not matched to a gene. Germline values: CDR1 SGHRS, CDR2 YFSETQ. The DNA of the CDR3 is TGCGCCAGCAGCCCCACGGGACTAGCGGAACCATACGAGCAGTACCCC. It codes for CASSPTGLAEPYEQYP.

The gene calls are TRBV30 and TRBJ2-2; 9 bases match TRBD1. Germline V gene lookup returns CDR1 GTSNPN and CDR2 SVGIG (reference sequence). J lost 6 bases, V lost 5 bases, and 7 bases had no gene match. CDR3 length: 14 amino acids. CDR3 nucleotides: TGTGCCTGGGAAGGACAGGGGATAGCCGGGGAGCTGTTTTTT. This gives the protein CAWEGQGIAGELFF.

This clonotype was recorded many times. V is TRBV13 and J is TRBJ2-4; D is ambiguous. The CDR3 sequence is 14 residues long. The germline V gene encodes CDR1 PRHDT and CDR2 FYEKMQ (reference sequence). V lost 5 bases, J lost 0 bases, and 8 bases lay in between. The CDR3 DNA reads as TGTGCCAGCAGCGCGAACCTAGCCAAAAACATTCAGTACTTC. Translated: CASSANLAKNIQYF.

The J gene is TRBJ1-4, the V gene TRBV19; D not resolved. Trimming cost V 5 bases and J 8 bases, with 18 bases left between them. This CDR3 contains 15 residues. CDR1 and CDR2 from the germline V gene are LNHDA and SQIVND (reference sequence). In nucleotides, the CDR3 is TGTGCCAGTAGTCCGAACCAGAGGGTTGGCGAAAAACTGTTTTTT. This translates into CASSPNQRVGEKLFF.

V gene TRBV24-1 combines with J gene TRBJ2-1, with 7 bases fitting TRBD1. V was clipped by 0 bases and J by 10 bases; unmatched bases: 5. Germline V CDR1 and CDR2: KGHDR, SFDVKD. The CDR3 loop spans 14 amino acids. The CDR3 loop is CATSDLEGAREQFF. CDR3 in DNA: TGTGCCACCAGTGATTTGGAGGGGGCGCGGGAGCAGTTCTTC.